One sample yielded the 5 T cell receptor beta chains listed below, sequenced in a study of blood T cell repertoires in COVID-19. Using immunoSEQ multiplex PCR, the repertoire was profiled, and TCRdb retains in-frame clones only, with some absent. Among roughly 50,000 clones listed, around 85% were seen once. The sequencing sample was made of peripheral blood. Receptors originate from a man aged 60 to 75 with acute or convalescent COVID-19.

The sample holds one count of this clone. V usage is TRBV19 and J usage is TRBJ1-5, with 7 bases fitting TRBD1. The germline CDR1 and CDR2 sequences are LNHDA and SQIVND (reference sequence). J was trimmed by 7 bases and V by 3 bases; bases with no gene match: 3. The CDR3 totals 13 residues. The CDR3 DNA reads TGTGCCAGTAGTATTGACAGGGAGCAGCCCCAGCATTTT. Residues: CASSIDREQPQHF.

The rearrangement links TRBV5-5 to TRBJ1-4; D remains unclear. CDR1 and CDR2 (germline): SGHKS, YYEKEE (reference sequence). The CDR3 contains 13 residues. V gave up 4 bases and J gave up 11 bases, with 15 bases separating them. CDR3 in amino acids: CASSPGLMGKLFF. CDR3 bases: TGTGCCAGCAGCCCCGGACTTATGGGGAAACTGTTTTTT. Looking up the rest from reference TRBV5-5 and TRBJ1-4 gives the full variable domain: DAGVTQSPTHLIKTRGQQVTLRCSPISGHKSVSWYQQVLGQGPQFIFQYYEKEERGRGNFPDRFSARQFPNYSSELNVNALLLGDSALYLCASSPGLMGKLFFGSGTQLSVL.

The genes are TRBV7-3 and TRBJ2-3, with 9 nucleotides matching TRBD2. The germline CDR1 and CDR2 sequences are SGHTA and FQGTGA. V was pared by 0 bases and J by 8 bases, with 6 bases of the junction left unmatched. This CDR3 region has 15 residues. CDR3 residues: CASSLTPTSGITQYF. The CDR3 DNA follows: TGTGCCAGCAGCTTAACGCCGACTAGCGGTATTACGCAGTATTTT.

The J gene is TRBJ2-1, the V gene TRBV6-2 or TRBV6-3, with TRBD1 identical over 9 bases. The CDR3 is made up of 15 amino acids. The germline V gene encodes CDR1 MNHEY and CDR2 SVGEGT. V trimming: 6 bases; J trimming: 10 bases; junction bases outside the gene matches: 13. The CDR3 DNA reads TGTGCCAGCAGCAACAGGGGGCCTACCTTGGGGGAGCAGTTCTTC. It translates to CASSNRGPTLGEQFF.

The CDR3 coding sequence is TGTGCCAGCAGCTCCCTGGACAGGGGAGGGGGGGAGCTGTTTTTT. This codes for CASSSLDRGGGELFF. The rearrangement joins TRBV3-1 (or the pseudogene TRBV3-2) to TRBJ2-2; 9 nucleotides match TRBD1. V trimming: 5 bases; J trimming: 8 bases; junction bases outside the gene matches: 9. CDR3 size: 15 residues. Per the germline V gene, CDR1 is LGHDT and CDR2 is YNNKEL (reference sequence).